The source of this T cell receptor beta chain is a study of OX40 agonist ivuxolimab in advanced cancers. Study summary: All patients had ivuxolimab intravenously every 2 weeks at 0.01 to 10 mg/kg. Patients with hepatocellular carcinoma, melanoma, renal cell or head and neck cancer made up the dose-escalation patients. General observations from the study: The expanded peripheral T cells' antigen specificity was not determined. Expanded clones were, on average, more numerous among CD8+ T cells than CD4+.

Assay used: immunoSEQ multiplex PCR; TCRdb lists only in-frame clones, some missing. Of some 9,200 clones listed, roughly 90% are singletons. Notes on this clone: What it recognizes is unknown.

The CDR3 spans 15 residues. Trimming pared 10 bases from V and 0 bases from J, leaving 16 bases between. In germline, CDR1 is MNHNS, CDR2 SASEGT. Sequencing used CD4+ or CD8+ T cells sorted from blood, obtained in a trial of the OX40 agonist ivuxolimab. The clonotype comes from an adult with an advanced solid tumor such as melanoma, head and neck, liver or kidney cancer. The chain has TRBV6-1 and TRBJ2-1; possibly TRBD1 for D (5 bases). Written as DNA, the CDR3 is TGTGCCACCACTCTAAGTGGGGCCTCCTACAATGAGCAGTTCTTC. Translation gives CATTLSGASYNEQFF.